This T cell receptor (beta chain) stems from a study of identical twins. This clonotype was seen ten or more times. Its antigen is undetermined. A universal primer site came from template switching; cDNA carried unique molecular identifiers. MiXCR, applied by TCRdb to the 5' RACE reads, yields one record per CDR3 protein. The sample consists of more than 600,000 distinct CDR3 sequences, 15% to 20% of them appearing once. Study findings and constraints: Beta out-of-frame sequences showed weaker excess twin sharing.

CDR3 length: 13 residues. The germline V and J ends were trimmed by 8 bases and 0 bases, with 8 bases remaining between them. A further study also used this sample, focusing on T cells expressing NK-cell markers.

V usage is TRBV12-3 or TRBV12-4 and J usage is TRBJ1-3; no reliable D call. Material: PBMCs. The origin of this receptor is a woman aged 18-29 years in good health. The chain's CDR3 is CASRRSSGNTIYF. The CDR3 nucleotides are TGTGCCAGCCGGCGGTCCTCTGGAAACACCATATATTTT.